These 9 T cell receptor beta chains came from one sample sequenced in a study of T cell responses to AZD1222 COVID-19 vaccine. The protocol was immunoSEQ multiplex PCR, while the TCRdb copy is restricted to in-frame clones and leaves out a portion. The data hold 150,000 to 200,000 clones, with under 95% observed a single time. Sequences were derived from peripheral blood, sampled on day 0 of MenACWY control vaccination. The receptors were gathered from an adult in good health.

The V and J genes are TRBV9 and TRBJ2-7; D might be TRBD2 (5 bases). CDR3 size: 15 residues. Germline CDR1 SGDLS, CDR2 YYNGEE. Deletions cut 2 bases from V and 0 bases from J, with 12 bases between. The DNA for the CDR3 is TGTGCCAGCAGCGTTTATAGCGTGTCCTCCTACGAGCAGTACTTC. Encoded protein: CASSVYSVSSYEQYF.

This rearrangement joins TRBV3-1 (or the pseudogene TRBV3-2) to TRBJ1-1, with D possibly TRBD1 on 5 matching bases. Germline CDR1 and CDR2: LGHDT and YNNKEL (reference sequence). The CDR3 has 14 amino acids. Trimming cost V 7 bases and J 1 base, with 13 bases left between them. This chain's CDR3 is CASTPGGANTEAFF. CDR3 DNA: TGTGCCAGCACCCCGGGAGGGGCGAACACTGAAGCTTTCTTT.

The J gene is TRBJ1-2, the V gene TRBV6-5; 9 nucleotides agree with TRBD1. This CDR3 has 14 residues. V lost 6 bases to trimming and J lost 6 bases; unmatched junction nucleotides: 8. In germline, CDR1 is MNHEY, CDR2 SVGAGI. The CDR3 reads CASRRQGDADGYTF. The CDR3 DNA sequence: TGTGCCAGCAGACGACAGGGGGACGCTGATGGCTACACCTTC.

The chain uses TRBV7-8 and TRBJ1-1, with a tentative D call TRBD1 (6 bases). Germline assignment: CDR1 SGHVS and CDR2 FQNEAQ. V lost 8 bases, J lost 5 bases, and 18 bases lay in between. The CDR3 length is 14 residues. The chain's CDR3 is CASEGLGAGTEAFF. The CDR3, as DNA: TGTGCCAGCGAGGGTCTGGGGGCCGGGACTGAAGCTTTCTTT.

The genes are TRBV12-3 or TRBV12-4 and TRBJ2-2; D unresolved. Trimming removed 3 bases at V and 3 bases at J, with 5 bases between. The CDR3 covers 13 residues. The CDR3 region is CASSFGHTGELFF. The DNA of the CDR3 is TGTGCCAGCAGTTTCGGGCACACCGGGGAGCTGTTTTTT.

The chain combines TRBV19 with TRBJ1-1; D is unresolved. Germline V gene sequence: CDR1 LNHDA, CDR2 SQIVND (reference sequence). V lost 3 bases and J lost 3, with 17 bases in between. The CDR3 loop spans 16 amino acids. The CDR3 nucleotides read TGTGCCAGTAGTATTGATAAGGTGCTGGGGTACACTGAAGCTTTCTTT. Translating it yields CASSIDKVLGYTEAFF.

This chain links TRBV2 with TRBJ1-2; D is ambiguous. The CDR3 sequence is 12 residues long. Trimming pared 4 bases from V and 4 bases from J, leaving 7 bases between. Germline V gives CDR1 SNHLY, CDR2 FYNNEI. CDR3 protein: CASSGKVYGYTF. The CDR3 DNA is TGTGCCAGCAGTGGCAAAGTCTATGGCTACACCTTC.

The chain recombines TRBV27 with TRBJ2-7; 7 bases align to TRBD2. After removal of 2 bases from V and 0 bases from J, the junction contained 7 bases not matched to a gene. Germline loops: CDR1 MNHEY, CDR2 SMNVEV (reference sequence). The CDR3 is 16 amino acids. The CDR3 loop is CASSLAGVGVSYEQYF. Written as DNA, the CDR3 is TGTGCCAGCAGTTTAGCGGGGGTGGGGGTCTCCTACGAGCAGTACTTC.

The chain has TRBV20-1 and TRBJ2-1; D assignment may be TRBD1 or TRBD2 (5 bases each). CDR3 size: 15 residues. The germline V gene has CDR1 DFQATT and CDR2 SNEGSKA (reference sequence). V dropped 3 bases and J dropped 5 bases, with 17 bases sitting between them. CDR3 in DNA: TGCAGTGCTAGTCATCGGCGGGTGGGACACAATGAGCAGTTCTTC. It encodes CSASHRRVGHNEQFF.